This is a list of T cell receptor beta chains from one sample in a study of technical replicates of blood from a few donors. Using immunoSEQ multiplex PCR, the repertoire was profiled, and TCRdb retains in-frame clones only, with some absent. This sample has more than 90,000 clones, with approximately 95% found just once. The sequenced sample consisted of T cells isolated from PBMCs. The receptors were gathered from a human donor in good health. Both conserved end residues are part of each CDR3. Each record gives: D gene, J gene, clone size, V gene, CDR3 DNA, CDR3 protein. The D gene is left open where the match is weak. Clone size is shown for a subset of rows, as once, few, many or a class of expanded clone.

D gene: -
J gene: TRBJ2-5
clone size: -
V gene: TRBV7-2
CDR3 DNA: TGTGCCAGCAGCTTAATCGGAGGAGGAGAGACCCAGTACTTC
CDR3 protein: CASSLIGGGETQYF

D gene: TRBD1
J gene: TRBJ1-5
clone size: -
V gene: TRBV29-1
CDR3 DNA: TGCAGCGTGCTGACAGGGAACGCCAATCAGCCCCAGCATTTT
CDR3 protein: CSVLTGNANQPQHF

D gene: -
J gene: TRBJ2-1
clone size: once
V gene: TRBV2
CDR3 DNA: TGTGCCAGCAGCGGGAGACTGGATGAGCAGTTCTTC
CDR3 protein: CASSGRLDEQFF

D gene: -
J gene: TRBJ1-1
clone size: -
V gene: TRBV7-9
CDR3 DNA: TGTGCCAGCAGCTTACGGGGGACTTCGGGCACTGAAGCTTTCTTT
CDR3 protein: CASSLRGTSGTEAFF

D gene: -
J gene: TRBJ1-2
clone size: -
V gene: TRBV27
CDR3 DNA: TGTGCCAGCAGTCTCACAGGGAATAGGGGCTACACCTTC
CDR3 protein: CASSLTGNRGYTF

D gene: -
J gene: TRBJ2-3
clone size: -
V gene: TRBV28
CDR3 DNA: TGTGCCAGCGCCTTAGCTCCTAGCACAGATACGCAGTATTTT
CDR3 protein: CASALAPSTDTQYF

D gene: -
J gene: TRBJ2-1
clone size: -
V gene: TRBV14
CDR3 DNA: TGTGCCAGCAGCTTGCGGGCCCTCTCAACCTTTAGCTCCTACAATGAGCAGTTCTTC
CDR3 protein: CASSLRALSTFSSYNEQFF

D gene: -
J gene: TRBJ2-3
clone size: -
V gene: TRBV10-3
CDR3 DNA: TGTGCCATCGCCGGGTACACAGATACGCAGTATTTT
CDR3 protein: CAIAGYTDTQYF

D gene: TRBD1
J gene: TRBJ1-2
clone size: -
V gene: TRBV7-9
CDR3 DNA: TGTGCCAGCAGCAACAGGGGAGTCTATGGCTACACCTTC
CDR3 protein: CASSNRGVYGYTF

D gene: -
J gene: TRBJ1-2
clone size: -
V gene: TRBV5-1
CDR3 DNA: TGCGCCAGCAGCCAGGACAAATTCTATGGCTACACCTTC
CDR3 protein: CASSQDKFYGYTF

D gene: -
J gene: TRBJ2-1
clone size: -
V gene: TRBV11-3
CDR3 DNA: TGTGCCAGCAGCCGCTCCCACAAAGATGAGCAGTTCTTC
CDR3 protein: CASSRSHKDEQFF

D gene: -
J gene: TRBJ1-1
clone size: -
V gene: TRBV5-4
CDR3 DNA: TGTGCCAGCAGCTTGGTTTCAGGGGTGAACACTGAAGCTTTCTTT
CDR3 protein: CASSLVSGVNTEAFF

D gene: TRBD1
J gene: TRBJ2-5
clone size: -
V gene: TRBV19
CDR3 DNA: TGTGCCAGTAGCCGACAGGGCCTCGAGACCCAGTACTTC
CDR3 protein: CASSRQGLETQYF

D gene: -
J gene: TRBJ1-5
clone size: -
V gene: TRBV6-4
CDR3 DNA: TGTGCCAGCAGTGAACCCAGGAATCAGCCCCAGCATTTT
CDR3 protein: CASSEPRNQPQHF

D gene: -
J gene: TRBJ2-2
clone size: -
V gene: TRBV29-1
CDR3 DNA: TGCAGCGTTGAAGTGGGGGGTTCCCTCCGGGGAGCTGTTTTT
CDR3 protein: CSVEVGGSLRGAVF

D gene: -
J gene: TRBJ1-2
clone size: -
V gene: TRBV6-5
CDR3 DNA: TGTGCCAGCAGTTCGCTCCCGGGCCTCTCGGGAGGCTACACCTTC
CDR3 protein: CASSSLPGLSGGYTF

D gene: TRBD2
J gene: TRBJ2-6
clone size: -
V gene: TRBV11-3
CDR3 DNA: TGTGCCAGCAGCTTCCCTAAACTAGCGGGAGGGCCCAGGACTTTC
CDR3 protein: CASSFPKLAGGPRTF

D gene: -
J gene: TRBJ2-2
clone size: once
V gene: TRBV29-1
CDR3 DNA: TGCAGCGTTGAAGCGGACAGTTTGAACACCGGGGAGCTGTTTTTT
CDR3 protein: CSVEADSLNTGELFF

D gene: TRBD2
J gene: TRBJ2-7
clone size: -
V gene: TRBV6-5
CDR3 DNA: TGTGCCAGCAGTTACACGCTACTAGCGGGTAACTACGAGCAGTACTTC
CDR3 protein: CASSYTLLAGNYEQYF

D gene: -
J gene: TRBJ1-4
clone size: -
V gene: TRBV7-9
CDR3 DNA: TGTGCCAGCAGCTTAGTCCTCGTCCAACTGTTTTTT
CDR3 protein: CASSLVLVQLFF

D gene: -
J gene: TRBJ1-5
clone size: -
V gene: TRBV5-5
CDR3 DNA: TGTGCCAGCAGCTTGGGAACGGTGTTGAGCAATCAGCCCCAGCATTTT
CDR3 protein: CASSLGTVLSNQPQHF

D gene: TRBD1
J gene: TRBJ1-1
clone size: -
V gene: TRBV29-1
CDR3 DNA: TGCAGCGCCTCTCGACAGGGAGACACTGAAGCTTTCTTT
CDR3 protein: CSASRQGDTEAFF

D gene: TRBD2
J gene: TRBJ2-7
clone size: -
V gene: TRBV7-3
CDR3 DNA: TGTGCCAGCAGCCCTAGCGGGAAATCCTACGAGCAGTACTTC
CDR3 protein: CASSPSGKSYEQYF

D gene: TRBD2
J gene: TRBJ2-1
clone size: -
V gene: TRBV4-1
CDR3 DNA: TGCGCCAGCAGCCAAGTATTCCTAGCGGGAGGGAATGAGCAGTTCTTC
CDR3 protein: CASSQVFLAGGNEQFF

D gene: TRBD1
J gene: TRBJ2-5
clone size: -
V gene: TRBV6-1
CDR3 DNA: TGTGCCAGCAGTGAACCGGGACAGCCTCAAGAGACCCAGTACTTC
CDR3 protein: CASSEPGQPQETQYF

D gene: TRBD2
J gene: TRBJ2-2
clone size: once
V gene: TRBV4-2
CDR3 DNA: TGTGCCAGCAGCCTAACCGGGACTAGGGTTACCGGGGAGCTGTTTTTT
CDR3 protein: CASSLTGTRVTGELFF

D gene: TRBD2
J gene: TRBJ2-3
clone size: -
V gene: TRBV5-1
CDR3 DNA: TGCGCCAGCAGCGAGGGACTAGCTGTAGATACGCAGTATTTT
CDR3 protein: CASSEGLAVDTQYF

D gene: TRBD1
J gene: TRBJ1-2
clone size: -
V gene: TRBV27
CDR3 DNA: TGTGCCAGCAGTGCTGACAGGGGGCCTAACTATGGCTACACCTTC
CDR3 protein: CASSADRGPNYGYTF

D gene: -
J gene: TRBJ1-2
clone size: -
V gene: TRBV29-1
CDR3 DNA: TGCAGCGTTCAGTCTAACTATGGCTACACCTTC
CDR3 protein: CSVQSNYGYTF

D gene: -
J gene: TRBJ1-2
clone size: -
V gene: TRBV18
CDR3 DNA: TGTGCCAGCTCACGGGACACCAACTATGGCTACACCTTC
CDR3 protein: CASSRDTNYGYTF

D gene: TRBD2
J gene: TRBJ2-1
clone size: -
V gene: TRBV10-3
CDR3 DNA: TGTGCCGTTAAGCCGACTAGCGGGTACAATGAGCAGTTCTTC
CDR3 protein: CAVKPTSGYNEQFF

D gene: TRBD2
J gene: TRBJ2-5
clone size: -
V gene: TRBV7-2
CDR3 DNA: TGTGCCAGCAGCTTAGATGGACTAGCGGGAGGGTACGAGACCCAGTACTTC
CDR3 protein: CASSLDGLAGGYETQYF

D gene: -
J gene: TRBJ2-7
clone size: -
V gene: TRBV7-2
CDR3 DNA: TGTGCCAGCAGCTTATTTGGGCAGGTAAACCACGAGCAGTACTTC
CDR3 protein: CASSLFGQVNHEQYF

D gene: TRBD1
J gene: TRBJ2-3
clone size: -
V gene: TRBV15
CDR3 DNA: TGTGCCACCAGCAGAGAGACAGGGGTAGATACGCAGTATTTT
CDR3 protein: CATSRETGVDTQYF

D gene: -
J gene: TRBJ1-1
clone size: -
V gene: TRBV16
CDR3 DNA: TGTGCCAGCAGCCGTAGCACTGAAGCTTTCTTT
CDR3 protein: CASSRSTEAFF

D gene: -
J gene: TRBJ1-1
clone size: -
V gene: TRBV16
CDR3 DNA: TGTGCCAGCAGCCCGTACGGGACTCCGGATTTCTTT
CDR3 protein: CASSPYGTPDFF

D gene: -
J gene: TRBJ1-1
clone size: -
V gene: TRBV5-1
CDR3 DNA: TGTGCCAGCAGCTTAAGGAGTCGCCAAAACACTGAAGCTTTCTTT
CDR3 protein: CASSLRSRQNTEAFF

D gene: -
J gene: TRBJ1-4
clone size: -
V gene: TRBV10-3
CDR3 DNA: TGTGCCATCAGTGAGATAGGGGTTGGGGAAAAACTGTTTTTT
CDR3 protein: CAISEIGVGEKLFF

D gene: -
J gene: TRBJ1-5
clone size: once
V gene: TRBV2
CDR3 DNA: TGTGCCAGCAGTGAAGGGCAGGAGGCTCAGCCCCAGCATTTT
CDR3 protein: CASSEGQEAQPQHF

D gene: -
J gene: TRBJ2-1
clone size: -
V gene: TRBV5-1
CDR3 DNA: TGCGCCAGCAGCCCCAACCTAGCCAGCTCCTACAATGAGCAGTTCTTC
CDR3 protein: CASSPNLASSYNEQFF

D gene: -
J gene: TRBJ2-1
clone size: -
V gene: TRBV15
CDR3 DNA: TGTGCCACCAGCAGAGCTAGAAACAATGAGCAGTTCTTC
CDR3 protein: CATSRARNNEQFF

D gene: TRBD1
J gene: TRBJ2-7
clone size: -
V gene: TRBV5-6
CDR3 DNA: TGTGCCAGCAGCTTGATCTCAGGGGGCTTGGTGCCCTACGAGCAGTACTTC
CDR3 protein: CASSLISGGLVPYEQYF

D gene: TRBD1
J gene: TRBJ2-7
clone size: -
V gene: TRBV6-1
CDR3 DNA: TGTGCCAGCAGTGTGGAGGGACAGGGTAGAGGAGTCTACGAGCAGTACTTC
CDR3 protein: CASSVEGQGRGVYEQYF

D gene: -
J gene: TRBJ1-5
clone size: -
V gene: TRBV6-1
CDR3 DNA: TGTGCCAGCCTAATTGGTCATAATCAGCCCCAGCATTTT
CDR3 protein: CASLIGHNQPQHF

D gene: TRBD1
J gene: TRBJ2-2
clone size: -
V gene: TRBV7-3
CDR3 DNA: TGTGCCAGCAGCCCCGGGACAGGGGTATCCGGGGAGCTGTTTTTT
CDR3 protein: CASSPGTGVSGELFF

D gene: -
J gene: TRBJ1-1
clone size: -
V gene: TRBV7-3
CDR3 DNA: TGTGCCAGCAGCTCTCTCTTGACAGGAACCGAAGCTTTCTTT
CDR3 protein: CASSSLLTGTEAFF

D gene: TRBD2
J gene: TRBJ2-3
clone size: -
V gene: TRBV7-8
CDR3 DNA: TGTGCCAGCAGCCTTAGCGGGAGGGGTACAGATACGCAGTATTTT
CDR3 protein: CASSLSGRGTDTQYF

D gene: -
J gene: TRBJ2-1
clone size: -
V gene: TRBV6-6
CDR3 DNA: TGTGCCAGCACGTTGGAGGGCGAGCAGTTCTTC
CDR3 protein: CASTLEGEQFF

D gene: -
J gene: TRBJ2-2
clone size: -
V gene: TRBV5-5
CDR3 DNA: TGTGCCAGCAGCTTGGGGGCGCCTGGTACCGGGGAGCTGTTTTTT
CDR3 protein: CASSLGAPGTGELFF

D gene: TRBD1
J gene: TRBJ2-2
clone size: -
V gene: TRBV7-8
CDR3 DNA: TGTGCCAGCAGCACGGGACAGGGGGCGTTATGGTCCACCGGGGAGCTGTTTTTT
CDR3 protein: CASSTGQGALWSTGELFF

D gene: -
J gene: TRBJ2-1
clone size: -
V gene: TRBV9
CDR3 DNA: TGTGCCAGCAGCGAGGCGGAGGGTGTTGAGCAGTTCTTC
CDR3 protein: CASSEAEGVEQFF

D gene: TRBD2
J gene: TRBJ2-2
clone size: -
V gene: TRBV7-9
CDR3 DNA: TGTGCCAGCAGCTTAGCCGGCGGGACTAGCGTATTTACCGGGGAGCTGTTTTTT
CDR3 protein: CASSLAGGTSVFTGELFF

D gene: -
J gene: TRBJ2-3
clone size: once
V gene: TRBV7-2
CDR3 DNA: TGTGCCAGCAGCTTATGGGGAACGGGCGGGGATAGCACAGATACGCAGTATTTT
CDR3 protein: CASSLWGTGGDSTDTQYF

D gene: -
J gene: TRBJ2-1
clone size: -
V gene: TRBV7-8
CDR3 DNA: TGTGCCAGCAGCCTCCGGGACATAATTGGGAATGAGCAGTTCTTC
CDR3 protein: CASSLRDIIGNEQFF